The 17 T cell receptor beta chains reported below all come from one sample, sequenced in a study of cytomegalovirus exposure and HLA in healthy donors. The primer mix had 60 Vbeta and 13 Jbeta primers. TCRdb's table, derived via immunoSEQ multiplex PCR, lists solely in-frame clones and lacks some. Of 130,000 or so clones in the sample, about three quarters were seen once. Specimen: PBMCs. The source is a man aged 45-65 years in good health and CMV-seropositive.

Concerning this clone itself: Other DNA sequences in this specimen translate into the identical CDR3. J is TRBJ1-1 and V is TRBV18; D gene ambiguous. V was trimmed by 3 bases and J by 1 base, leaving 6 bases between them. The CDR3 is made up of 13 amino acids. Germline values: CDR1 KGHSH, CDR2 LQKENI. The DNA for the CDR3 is TGTGCCAGCTCACCTTCAGGGAACACTGAAGCTTTCTTT. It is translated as CASSPSGNTEAFF. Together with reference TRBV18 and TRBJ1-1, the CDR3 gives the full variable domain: NAGVMQNPRHLVRRRGQEARLRCSPMKGHSHVYWYRQLPEEGLKFMVYLQKENIIDESGMPKERFSAEFPKEGPSILRIQQVVRGDSAAYFCASSPSGNTEAFFGQGTRLTVV.

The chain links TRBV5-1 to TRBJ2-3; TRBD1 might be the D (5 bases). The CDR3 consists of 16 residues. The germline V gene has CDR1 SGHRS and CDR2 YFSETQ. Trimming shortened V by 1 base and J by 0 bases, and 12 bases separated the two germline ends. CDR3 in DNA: TGCGCCAGCAGCTTGAGTATATCAGGGAGCACAGATACGCAGTATTTT. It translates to CASSLSISGSTDTQYF.

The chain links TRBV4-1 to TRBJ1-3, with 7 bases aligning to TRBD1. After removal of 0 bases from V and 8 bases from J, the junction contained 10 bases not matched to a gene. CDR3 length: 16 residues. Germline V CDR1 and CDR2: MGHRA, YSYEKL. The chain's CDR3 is CASSQDARDREDTIYF. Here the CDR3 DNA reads TGCGCCAGCAGCCAAGATGCGCGCGACAGGGAAGACACCATATATTTT.

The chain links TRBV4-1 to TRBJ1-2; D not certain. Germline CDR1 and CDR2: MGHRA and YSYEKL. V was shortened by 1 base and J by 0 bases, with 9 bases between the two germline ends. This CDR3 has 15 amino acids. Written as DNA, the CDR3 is TGCGCCAGCAGCCAAGGGCAGACAACTAACTATGGCTACACCTTC. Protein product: CASSQGQTTNYGYTF.

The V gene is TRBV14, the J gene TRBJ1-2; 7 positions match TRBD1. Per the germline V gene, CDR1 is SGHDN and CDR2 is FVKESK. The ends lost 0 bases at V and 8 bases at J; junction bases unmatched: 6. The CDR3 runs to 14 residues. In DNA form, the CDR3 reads TGTGCCAGCAGCCAAGATCAGGACAGGAGAGGCTACACCTTC. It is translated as CASSQDQDRRGYTF.

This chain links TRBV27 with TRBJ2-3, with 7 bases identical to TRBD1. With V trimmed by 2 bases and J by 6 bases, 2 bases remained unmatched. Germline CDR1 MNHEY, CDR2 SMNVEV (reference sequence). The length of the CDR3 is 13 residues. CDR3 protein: CASSLDRADTQYF. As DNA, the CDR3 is TGTGCCAGCAGTTTAGACAGGGCGGATACGCAGTATTTT.

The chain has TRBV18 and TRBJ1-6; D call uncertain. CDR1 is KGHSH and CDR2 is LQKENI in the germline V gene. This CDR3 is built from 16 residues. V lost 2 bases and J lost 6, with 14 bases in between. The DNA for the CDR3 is TGTGCCAGCTCACCAGACACCGTACATTCTAATTCACCCCTCCACTTT. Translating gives CASSPDTVHSNSPLHF.

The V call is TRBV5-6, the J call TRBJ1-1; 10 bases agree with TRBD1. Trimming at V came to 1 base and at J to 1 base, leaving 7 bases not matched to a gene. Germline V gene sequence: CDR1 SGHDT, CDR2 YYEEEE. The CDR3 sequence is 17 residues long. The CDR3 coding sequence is TGTGCCAGCAGCTTGAGGAGGACAGGGGGTTCGAACACTGAAGCTTTCTTT. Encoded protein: CASSLRRTGGSNTEAFF.

CDR3 loop: CASSPSGVANTGELFF. The CDR3 coding sequence is TGTGCCAGCAGCCCTAGCGGGGTCGCGAACACCGGGGAGCTGTTTTTT. J is TRBJ2-2 and V is TRBV7-9, with 9 bases matching TRBD2. V lost 5 bases and J lost 0; bases outside the gene matches: 4. CDR1 is SEHNR and CDR2 is FQNEAQ in the germline V gene (reference sequence). CDR3 length: 16 amino acids.

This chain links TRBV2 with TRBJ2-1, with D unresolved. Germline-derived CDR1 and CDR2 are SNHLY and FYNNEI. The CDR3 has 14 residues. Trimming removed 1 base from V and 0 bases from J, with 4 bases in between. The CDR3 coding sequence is TGTGCCAGCAGTGAAGACAGCTCCTACAATGAGCAGTTCTTC. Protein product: CASSEDSSYNEQFF.

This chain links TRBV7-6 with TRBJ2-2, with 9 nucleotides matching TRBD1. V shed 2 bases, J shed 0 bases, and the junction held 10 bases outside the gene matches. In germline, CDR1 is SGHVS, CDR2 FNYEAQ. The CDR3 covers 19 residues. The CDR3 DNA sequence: TGTGCCAGCAGCTTAAGGCTATCAACAGGGGGCGCGAACACCGGGGAGCTGTTTTTT. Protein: CASSLRLSTGGANTGELFF.

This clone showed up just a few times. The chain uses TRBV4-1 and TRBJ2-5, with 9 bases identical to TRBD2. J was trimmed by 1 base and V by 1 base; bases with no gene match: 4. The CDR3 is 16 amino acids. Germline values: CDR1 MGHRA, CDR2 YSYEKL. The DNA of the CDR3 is TGCGCCAGCAGCCAAGCGACTAGCGGCCCCCAAGAGACCCAGTACTTC. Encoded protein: CASSQATSGPQETQYF.

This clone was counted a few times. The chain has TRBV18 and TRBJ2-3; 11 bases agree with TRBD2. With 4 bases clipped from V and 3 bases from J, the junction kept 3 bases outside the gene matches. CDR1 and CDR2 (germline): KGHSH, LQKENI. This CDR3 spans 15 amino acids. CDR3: CASSLRLAGTDTQYF. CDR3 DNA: TGTGCCAGCTCACTACGACTAGCGGGGACAGATACGCAGTATTTT.

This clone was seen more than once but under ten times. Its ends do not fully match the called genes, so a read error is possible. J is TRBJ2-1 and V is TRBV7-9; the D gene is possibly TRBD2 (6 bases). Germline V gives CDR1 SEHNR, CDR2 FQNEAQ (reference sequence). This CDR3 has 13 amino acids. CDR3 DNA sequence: TGTTCCAGCAGCTCGGGACTGTACAATGAGCAGTTCTTC. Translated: CSSSSGLYNEQFF.

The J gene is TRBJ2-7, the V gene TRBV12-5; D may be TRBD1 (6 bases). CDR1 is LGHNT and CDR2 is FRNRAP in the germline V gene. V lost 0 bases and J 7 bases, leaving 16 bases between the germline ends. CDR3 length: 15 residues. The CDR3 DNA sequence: TGTGCTAGTGGTTTGGTCCCCGTGGGGGCTGGGGAGCAGTACTTC. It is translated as CASGLVPVGAGEQYF.

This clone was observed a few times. CDR3 region: CAIREEFSGNTIYF. The DNA of the CDR3 is TGTGCCATCAGGGAGGAGTTCTCTGGAAACACCATATATTTT. This chain joins TRBV10-3 and TRBJ1-3; D remains unclear. From germline, CDR1 is ENHRY and CDR2 SYGVKD. There are 14 residues in the CDR3. Trimming shortened V by 6 bases and J by 0 bases, and 9 bases separated the two germline ends.

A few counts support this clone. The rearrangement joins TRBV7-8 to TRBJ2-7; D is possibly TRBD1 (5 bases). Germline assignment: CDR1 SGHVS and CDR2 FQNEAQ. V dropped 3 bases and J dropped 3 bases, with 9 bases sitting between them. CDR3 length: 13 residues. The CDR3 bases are TGTGCCAGCAGCTTGATAGGGGACTACGAGCAGTACTTC. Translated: CASSLIGDYEQYF. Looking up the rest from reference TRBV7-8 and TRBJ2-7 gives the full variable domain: GAGVSQSPRYKVAKRGQDVALRCDPISGHVSLFWYQQALGQGPEFLTYFQNEAQLDKSGLPSDRFFAERPEGSVSTLKIQRTQQEDSAVYLCASSLIGDYEQYFGPGTRLTVT.